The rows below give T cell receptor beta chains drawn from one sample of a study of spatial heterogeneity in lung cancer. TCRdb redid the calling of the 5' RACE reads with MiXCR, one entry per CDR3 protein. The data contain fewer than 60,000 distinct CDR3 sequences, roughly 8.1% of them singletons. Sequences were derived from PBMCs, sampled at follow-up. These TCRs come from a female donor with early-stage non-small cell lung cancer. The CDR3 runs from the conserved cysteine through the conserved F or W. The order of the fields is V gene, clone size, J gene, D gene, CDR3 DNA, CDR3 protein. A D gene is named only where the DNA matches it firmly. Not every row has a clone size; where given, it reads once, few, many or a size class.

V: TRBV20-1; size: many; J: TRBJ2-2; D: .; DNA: TGCAGTGCTAGGAGGGCCTTGGGCACCGGGGAGCTGTTTTTT; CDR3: CSARRALGTGELFF
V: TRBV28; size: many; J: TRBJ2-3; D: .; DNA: TGTGCCACCTTTCCCTTGGCCCAAGGGCCCACAGATACGCAGTATTTT; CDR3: CATFPLAQGPTDTQYF
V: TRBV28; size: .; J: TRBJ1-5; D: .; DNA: TGTGCCAGCAGTTTTGTTGCCCAAAGGGGATCTTCTCAGCCCCAGCATTTT; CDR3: CASSFVAQRGSSQPQHF
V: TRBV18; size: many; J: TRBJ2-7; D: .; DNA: TGTGCCAGCTCTGGCAGGGACGAGCAGTACTTC; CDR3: CASSGRDEQYF
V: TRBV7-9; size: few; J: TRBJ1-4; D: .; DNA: TGTGCCAGCAGCCGGTCTCAGGCTGAAAAACTGTTTTTT; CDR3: CASSRSQAEKLFF
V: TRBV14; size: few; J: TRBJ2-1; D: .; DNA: TGTGCCAGCAGCCAAATCGGGACAACATACAATGAGCAGTTCTTC; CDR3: CASSQIGTTYNEQFF
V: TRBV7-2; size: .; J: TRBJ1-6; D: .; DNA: TGTGCCAGCAGTTTCTGGGGACAAAATAATTCACCCCTCCACTTT; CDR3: CASSFWGQNNSPLHF
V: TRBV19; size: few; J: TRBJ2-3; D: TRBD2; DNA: TGTGCCAGTAGCCCATGGAGTCTAGCGGGGTACAGCACAGATACGCAGTATTTT; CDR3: CASSPWSLAGYSTDTQYF
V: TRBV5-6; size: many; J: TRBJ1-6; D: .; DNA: TGTGCCAGCAGCTTCGTTAGTGGGGCAAGGGCACCCCTCCACTTT; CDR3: CASSFVSGARAPLHF
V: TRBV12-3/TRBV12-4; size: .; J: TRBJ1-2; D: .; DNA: TGTGCCAGCAGTTCTACAGGGCCCTATGGCTACACCTTC; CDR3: CASSSTGPYGYTF
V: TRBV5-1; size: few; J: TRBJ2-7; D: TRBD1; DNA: TGCGCCAGCAGCGCAAGGGGGACAGGGCCGGAGGAGCAGTACTTC; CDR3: CASSARGTGPEEQYF
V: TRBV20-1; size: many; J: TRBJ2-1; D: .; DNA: TGCAGTGCTAGAGATGGCGGATACAATGAGCAGTTCTTC; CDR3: CSARDGGYNEQFF
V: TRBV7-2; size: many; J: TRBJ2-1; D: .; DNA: TGTGCCAGCAGCTTAAGGGAAACTGAGCAGTTCTTC; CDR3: CASSLRETEQFF
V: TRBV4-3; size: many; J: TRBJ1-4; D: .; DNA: TGCGCCAGCAGCCATGGGGCAGGGGTATTGGAAAAACTGTTTTTT; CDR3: CASSHGAGVLEKLFF
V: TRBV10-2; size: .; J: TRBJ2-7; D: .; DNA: TGCGCCAGCAGTGAATTGCGGGGAGGAACTTACGAGCAGTACTTC; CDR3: CASSELRGGTYEQYF
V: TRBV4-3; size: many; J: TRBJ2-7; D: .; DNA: TGCGCCAGCAGCCAAGAGGCGACCACCGGGCAGTACTTC; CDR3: CASSQEATTGQYF
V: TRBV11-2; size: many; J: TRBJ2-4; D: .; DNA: TGTGCCAGCAGCCCTTCGCCTTGGGGTATTTCGGCCAAAAACATTCAGTACTTC; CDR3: CASSPSPWGISAKNIQYF
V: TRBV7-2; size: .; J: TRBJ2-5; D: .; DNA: TGTGCCAGCAGCTTAGGGCGGGAGACCCAGTACTTC; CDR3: CASSLGRETQYF
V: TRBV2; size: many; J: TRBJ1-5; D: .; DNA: TGTGCCAGCAGTGAGGGGATTCCCTATAGCAATCAGCCCCAGCATTTT; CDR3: CASSEGIPYSNQPQHF
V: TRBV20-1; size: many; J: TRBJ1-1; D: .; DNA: TGCAGTGCTAGTGGCGTGATGGGCACTGAAGCTTTCTTT; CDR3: CSASGVMGTEAFF
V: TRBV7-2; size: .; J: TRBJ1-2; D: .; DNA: TGTGCCAGCAGCTTAGCGCGGGCGCAACGGGCCTATGGCTACACCTTC; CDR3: CASSLARAQRAYGYTF
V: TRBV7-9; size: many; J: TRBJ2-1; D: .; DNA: TGTGCCAGCAGCGATAAACAGGGCCATGAGCAGTTCTTC; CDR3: CASSDKQGHEQFF
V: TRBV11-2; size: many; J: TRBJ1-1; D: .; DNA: TGTGCCAGCACCCCTCGAGGGGTGAACACTGAAGCTTTCTTT; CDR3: CASTPRGVNTEAFF
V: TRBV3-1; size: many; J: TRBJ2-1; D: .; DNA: TGTGCCAATCTACTGCATTCGGGACCCTACAATGAGCAGTTCTTC; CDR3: CANLLHSGPYNEQFF
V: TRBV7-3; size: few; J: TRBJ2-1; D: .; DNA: TGTGCCAGCAGCTCGGGACTTCACAATGAGCAGTTCTTC; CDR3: CASSSGLHNEQFF
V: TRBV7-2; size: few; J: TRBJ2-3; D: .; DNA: TGTGCCAGCAGCACGACCTTGAGCACAGATACGCAGTATTTT; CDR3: CASSTTLSTDTQYF